This T cell receptor (beta chain) was obtained from a study of technical replicates of blood from a handful of donors. Method: immunoSEQ multiplex PCR; TCRdb's copy keeps in-frame clones and lacks some. The sample includes 75,000 to 95,000 clones, about 94% of them seen just once. The CDR3 sequence is 15 residues long. Trimming at V came to 3 bases and at J to 7 bases, leaving 5 bases not matched to a gene. Per the germline V gene, CDR1 is SNHLY and CDR2 is FYNNEI. This sequence was found in a human donor in good health. This chain uses TRBV2 with TRBJ1-4; 10 bases match TRBD1. What was sequenced was T cells isolated from PBMCs. The CDR3 DNA reads TGTGCCAGCAGTGAGGAAAGGACAGGGGGTGAAAAACTGTTTTTT. Translating gives CASSEERTGGEKLFF.